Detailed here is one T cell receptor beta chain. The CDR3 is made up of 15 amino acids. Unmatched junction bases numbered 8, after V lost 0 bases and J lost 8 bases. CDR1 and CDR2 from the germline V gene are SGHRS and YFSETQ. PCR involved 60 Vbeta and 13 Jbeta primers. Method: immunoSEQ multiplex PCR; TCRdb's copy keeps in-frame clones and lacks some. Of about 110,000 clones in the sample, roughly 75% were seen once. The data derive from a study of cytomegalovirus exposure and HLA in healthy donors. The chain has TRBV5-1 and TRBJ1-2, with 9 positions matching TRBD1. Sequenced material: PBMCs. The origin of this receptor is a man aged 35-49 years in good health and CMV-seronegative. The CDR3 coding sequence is TGCGCCAGCAGCTTGGGTATACAGGGGGCGCGAGGCTACACCTTC. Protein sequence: CASSLGIQGARGYTF. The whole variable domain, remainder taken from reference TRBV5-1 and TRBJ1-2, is KAGVTQTPRYLIKTRGQQVTLSCSPISGHRSVSWYQQTPGQGLQFLFEYFSETQRNKGNFPGRFSGRQFSNSRSEMNVSTLELGDSALYLCASSLGIQGARGYTFGSGTRLTVV.